The 21 T cell receptor beta chains below come from one sample, sequenced in a study of post-analysis software for immune sequencing data. Study outcomes and limitations: Relative to controls, patients had five TRBV segments at higher frequency, with TRBV5-6, TRBV5-1 and TRBV20-1 among these.

Researchers reported that TCR beta cDNA libraries carried unique molecular identifiers. TCRdb fed the PCR reads into MiXCR, producing one record per CDR3 protein. Of around 770,000 distinct CDR3 sequences listed, around 45% are singletons. Antigens for these TCRs are unknown. The sequenced sample consisted of blood. The receptors come from a girl aged 10 to 17 with multiple sclerosis.

The CDR3 bases are TGTGCCAGCAGCCCCCTCAGCGGGGGCGTCTACGAGCAGTACTTC. This encodes CASSPLSGGVYEQYF. The chain is built from TRBV7-9 and TRBJ2-7, with 8 bases fitting TRBD2. The V and J ends lost 5 bases and 3 bases, in that order; junction bases with no gene match: 9. Germline V lookup: CDR1 SEHNR, CDR2 FQNEAQ (reference sequence). The CDR3 consists of 15 residues.

The V and J genes are TRBV29-1 and TRBJ2-6; D not certain. From germline, CDR1 is SQVTM and CDR2 ANQGSEA. There are 14 residues in the CDR3. V lost 3 bases and J 0 bases, leaving 6 bases between the germline ends. CDR3 sequence reads: CSVDSDSGANVLTF. In nucleotides, the CDR3 is TGCAGCGTTGACTCCGACTCTGGGGCCAACGTCCTGACTTTC.

The rearrangement joins TRBV28 to TRBJ1-5, with D perhaps matching TRBD1 (5 bases). Germline assignment: CDR1 MDHEN and CDR2 SYDVKM. This CDR3 has 15 residues. CDR3 protein: CAHQSGVGDNQPQHF. In DNA form, the CDR3 reads TGTGCACACCAGTCGGGGGTCGGGGACAATCAGCCCCAGCATTTT.

This clonotype was observed a single time. The chain carries TRBV29-1 and TRBJ1-1, with 7 nucleotides matching TRBD1. Germline loops: CDR1 SQVTM, CDR2 ANQGSEA. The CDR3 is 13 residues long. J gave up 3 bases and V 1 base, and 2 bases lay outside the gene matches. CDR3: CSVEAGGDTEAFF. CDR3 DNA: TGCAGCGTTGAAGCAGGGGGTGACACTGAAGCTTTCTTT.

This chain links TRBV4-2 with TRBJ2-4, with 9 bases that match TRBD1. The CDR3 loop spans 18 amino acids. Germline values: CDR1 LGHNA, CDR2 YNFKEQ. V lost 3 bases and J lost 1; bases outside the gene matches: 10. The DNA of the CDR3 is TGTGCCAGCAGCCAGACCCGGGACAGGGTGCAGGCCAAAAACATTCAGTACTTC. It encodes CASSQTRDRVQAKNIQYF.

Only one count was recorded for this clonotype. The V and J genes are TRBV29-1 and TRBJ1-1, with 7 bases identical to TRBD1. V lost 8 bases to trimming and J lost 0 bases; unmatched junction nucleotides: 3. The germline V gene has CDR1 SQVTM and CDR2 ANQGSEA. This CDR3 is 12 amino acids long. As DNA, the CDR3 is TGCAGCACCGGGACAGTGAACACTGAAGCTTTCTTT. Translating gives CSTGTVNTEAFF. Drawing the rest from reference TRBV29-1 and TRBJ1-1, the complete variable domain is SAVISQKPSRDICQRGTSLTIQCQVDSQVTMMFWYRQQPGQSLTLIATANQGSEATYESGFVIDKFPISRPNLTFSTLTVSNMSPEDSSIYLCSTGTVNTEAFFGQGTRLTVV.

This rearrangement joins TRBV28 to TRBJ1-6, with 7 bases identical to TRBD1. The CDR3 consists of 15 residues. CDR1 is MDHEN and CDR2 is SYDVKM in the germline V gene. V dropped 8 bases and J dropped 0; count of bases not matched to a gene: 4. The CDR3 DNA reads as TGTGCCAGCTCGACAGGGAGCTCCTATAATTCACCCCTCCACTTT. It is translated as CASSTGSSYNSPLHF.

This clonotype was observed a few times. This sequence joins TRBV5-5 and TRBJ2-5; D is possibly TRBD2 (5 bases). The tail of the sequence fits TRBJ2-7 better, so the J call may be wrong. CDR1 is SGHKS, CDR2 YYEKEE, per germline (reference sequence). The CDR3 is 15 residues long. Written as DNA, the CDR3 is TGTGCCAGCAGCTTGTACCGGGGAACTGGCTACGAGCAGTACTTC. Translated: CASSLYRGTGYEQYF.

The chain links TRBV5-1 to TRBJ2-7; 9 bases agree with TRBD2. CDR3 length equals 16 residues. The ends lost 4 bases at V and 1 base at J; junction bases unmatched: 9. The V gene's germline CDR1 is SGHRS and CDR2 YFSETQ. DNA for the CDR3: TGCGCCAGCAGCCCGATGCTGACTAGCGGATCCTACGAGCAGTACTTC. Amino acid sequence: CASSPMLTSGSYEQYF.

This clonotype was found a few times. The chain carries TRBV4-2 and TRBJ2-3; 7 bases agree with TRBD1. This CDR3 region has 16 residues. The junction had 7 bases not matched to a gene; V was cut back by 1 base and J by 3 bases. The germline CDR1 and CDR2 sequences are LGHNA and YNFKEQ. As DNA, the CDR3 is TGTGCCAGCAGCCAAGTTCCGGGACAGCGTACAGATACGCAGTATTTT. Its protein is CASSQVPGQRTDTQYF.

The chain combines TRBV25-1 with TRBJ2-3, with TRBD1 matching 7 bases. The CDR3 extends over 17 amino acids. Trimming cost V 1 base and J 4 bases; bases outside gene matches: 11. The germline V gene encodes CDR1 MGHDK and CDR2 SYGVNS. The CDR3 spells CASSESFKGATADTQYF. CDR3 bases: TGTGCCAGCAGTGAATCGTTCAAGGGGGCGACTGCAGATACGCAGTATTTT.

This clonotype was found a few times. The V and J genes are TRBV6-1 and TRBJ2-5, with 13 bases aligning to TRBD2. The V and J ends lost 6 bases and 4 bases, in that order; junction bases with no gene match: 11. The CDR3 contains 17 residues. CDR1 and CDR2 (germline): MNHNS, SASEGT. CDR3 in DNA: TGTGCCAGCAGCTCCGGGACTAGCGGGAAAGGGGGAGAGACCCAGTACTTC. Residues: CASSSGTSGKGGETQYF.

The chain links TRBV6-1 to TRBJ2-7, with 7 bases matching TRBD1. The germline gives CDR1 MNHNS, CDR2 SASEGT. J gave up 4 bases and V 4 bases, and 4 bases lay outside the gene matches. The CDR3 sequence is 13 residues long. The CDR3 bases are TGTGCCAGCAGTGCGGGACAGCTATACGAGCAGTACTTC. It codes for CASSAGQLYEQYF.

This chain links TRBV6-5 with TRBJ2-5, with TRBD1 matching 9 bases. Trimming cost V 5 bases and J 11 bases; bases outside gene matches: 15. This CDR3 is 15 amino acids long. Germline V lookup: CDR1 MNHEY, CDR2 SVGAGI. The CDR3 is CASSPMGTGLFKQYF. The CDR3 bases are TGTGCCAGCAGTCCAATGGGGACAGGGCTCTTCAAGCAGTACTTC.

This clonotype came up a few times. The chain employs TRBV9 and TRBJ2-1, with 9 bases matching TRBD1. The CDR3 contains 15 residues. Germline CDR1 is SGDLS and CDR2 is YYNGEE. Trimming took 5 bases from V and 1 from J; bases not matched to a gene: 4. The CDR3 region is CASRSGQGSYNEQFF. For the CDR3, the DNA is TGTGCCAGCAGATCTGGACAGGGGTCCTACAATGAGCAGTTCTTC.

The rearrangement joins TRBV29-1 to TRBJ2-7; either TRBD1 or TRBD2 may fit D (5 bases each). CDR3 length equals 13 residues. Germline values: CDR1 SQVTM, CDR2 ANQGSEA. With 3 bases removed from V and 4 bases from J, the gap between germline ends came to 13 bases. The chain's CDR3 is CSVDRDGGYEQYF. The CDR3 DNA is TGCAGCGTTGACAGGGATGGGGGTTACGAGCAGTACTTC.

The rearrangement links TRBV4-2 to TRBJ2-3, with 9 bases that match TRBD2. Germline CDR1 reads LGHNA; CDR2 reads YNFKEQ. Trimming at V came to 4 bases and at J to 0 bases, leaving 11 bases not matched to a gene. The CDR3 totals 18 residues. CDR3 protein: CASSPGEREEWSTDTQYF. The DNA of the CDR3 is TGTGCCAGCAGCCCAGGGGAGCGGGAGGAATGGAGCACAGATACGCAGTATTTT.

V gene TRBV5-5 combines with J gene TRBJ1-2; D perhaps matches TRBD1 (5 bases). The germline V gene has CDR1 SGHKS and CDR2 YYEKEE (reference sequence). The CDR3 is 14 residues long. Trimming pared 3 bases from V and 7 bases from J, leaving 16 bases between. This CDR3 reads CASSWAQGASGYTF. In nucleotides, the CDR3 is TGTGCCAGCAGCTGGGCCCAGGGAGCGAGTGGCTACACCTTC. The complete variable domain, with remaining parts taken from reference TRBV5-5 and TRBJ1-2, reads DAGVTQSPTHLIKTRGQQVTLRCSPISGHKSVSWYQQVLGQGPQFIFQYYEKEERGRGNFPDRFSARQFPNYSSELNVNALLLGDSALYLCASSWAQGASGYTFGSGTRLTVV.

The J gene is TRBJ2-1, the V gene TRBV24-1; D is ambiguous. The germline V gene has CDR1 KGHDR and CDR2 SFDVKD. Trimming shortened V by 5 bases and J by 8 bases, and 15 bases separated the two germline ends. The CDR3 is made up of 14 amino acids. The CDR3 DNA reads TGTGCCACCAGTGTGGGCTATCCTTCCGATGAGCAGTTCTTC. Protein sequence: CATSVGYPSDEQFF.

This clonotype was detected a few times. The V call is TRBV29-1, the J call TRBJ2-3; D gene uncertain. V was pared by 0 bases and J by 6 bases, with 1 base between. The germline V gene encodes CDR1 SQVTM and CDR2 ANQGSEA. The CDR3 runs to 10 residues. This CDR3 reads CSVEEDTQYF. CDR3 DNA: TGCAGCGTTGAAGAGGATACGCAGTATTTT.

The rearrangement joins TRBV9 to TRBJ2-1; tentatively, D is TRBD1 or TRBD2 (5 bases each). CDR1 is SGDLS, CDR2 YYNGEE, per germline. Trimming removed 3 bases from V and 9 bases from J, with 16 bases in between. This CDR3 comprises 14 residues. The CDR3 here is CASSGGGRGIEQFF. DNA for the CDR3: TGTGCCAGCAGCGGAGGCGGCCGGGGCATTGAGCAGTTCTTC.